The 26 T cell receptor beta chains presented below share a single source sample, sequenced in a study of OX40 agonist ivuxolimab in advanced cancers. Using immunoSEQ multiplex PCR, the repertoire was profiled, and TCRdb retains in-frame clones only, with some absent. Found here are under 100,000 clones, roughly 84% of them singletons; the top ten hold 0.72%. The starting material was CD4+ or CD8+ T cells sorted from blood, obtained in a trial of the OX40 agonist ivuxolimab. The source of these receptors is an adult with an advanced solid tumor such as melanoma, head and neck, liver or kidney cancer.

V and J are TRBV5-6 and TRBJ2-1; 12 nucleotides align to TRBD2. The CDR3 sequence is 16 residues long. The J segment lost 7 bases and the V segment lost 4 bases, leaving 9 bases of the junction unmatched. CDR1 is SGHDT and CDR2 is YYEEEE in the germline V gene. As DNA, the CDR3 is TGTGCCAGCAGCCTTAGACTAGCGGGAGTTGTGAATGAGCAGTTCTTC. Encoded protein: CASSLRLAGVVNEQFF.

The CDR3 spells CASSRNGGEETQYF. CDR3 in DNA: TGTGCCAGCTCAAGGAACGGGGGAGAAGAGACCCAGTACTTC. The chain combines TRBV18 with TRBJ2-5; D is perhaps TRBD2 (6 bases). V was shortened by 5 bases and J by 3 bases, with 13 bases between the two germline ends. This CDR3 spans 14 amino acids. The V gene's germline CDR1 is KGHSH and CDR2 LQKENI.

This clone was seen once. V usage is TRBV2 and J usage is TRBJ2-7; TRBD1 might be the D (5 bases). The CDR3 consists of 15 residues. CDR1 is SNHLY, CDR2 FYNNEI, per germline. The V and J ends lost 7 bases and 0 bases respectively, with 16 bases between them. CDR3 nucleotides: TGTGCCAGCACCCTGGCAGGGTTGACCTCCTACGAGCAGTACTTC. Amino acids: CASTLAGLTSYEQYF.

CDR3: CASSIWRDGAEAFF. CDR3 DNA: TGTGCCAGTAGTATTTGGAGGGATGGAGCTGAAGCTTTCTTT. The chain combines TRBV19 with TRBJ1-1; no reliable D call. The V and J ends lost 3 bases and 6 bases respectively, with 14 bases between them. Germline assignment: CDR1 LNHDA and CDR2 SQIVND (reference sequence). This CDR3 is 14 amino acids long.

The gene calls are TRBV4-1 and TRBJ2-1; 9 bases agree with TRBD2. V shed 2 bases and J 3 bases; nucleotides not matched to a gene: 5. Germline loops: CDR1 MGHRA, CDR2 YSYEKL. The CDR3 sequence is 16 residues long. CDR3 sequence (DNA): TGCGCCAGCAGCCAACGTAGCGGGAGCGACTACAATGAGCAGTTCTTC. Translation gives CASSQRSGSDYNEQFF.

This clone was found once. The chain's CDR3 is CAWSPGGFNTEAFF. The CDR3 DNA is TGTGCCTGGAGTCCCGGGGGGTTTAACACTGAAGCTTTCTTT. The J gene is TRBJ1-1, the V gene TRBV30; maybe TRBD1 (5 bases). With 2 bases removed from V and 2 bases from J, the gap between germline ends came to 12 bases. Germline CDR1 GTSNPN, CDR2 SVGIG (reference sequence). The CDR3 is 14 amino acids.

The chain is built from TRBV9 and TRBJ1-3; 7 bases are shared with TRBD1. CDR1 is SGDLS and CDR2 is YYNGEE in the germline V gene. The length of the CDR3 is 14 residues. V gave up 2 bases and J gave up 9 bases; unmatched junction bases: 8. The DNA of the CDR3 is TGTGCCAGCAGCGTCGCCAGACAGGGTCCCACCATATATTTT. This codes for CASSVARQGPTIYF.

CDR3 loop: CASSPGGWGDTQYF. Written as DNA, the CDR3 is TGTGCCAGCAGCCCCGGCGGCTGGGGGGATACGCAGTATTTT. The chain couples TRBV5-4 to TRBJ2-3; D tentatively reads TRBD1 or TRBD2 (5 bases each). Germline CDR1 and CDR2: SGHNT and YYREEE (reference sequence). V was cut by 4 bases and J by 6 bases, with 15 bases left in between. CDR3 length: 14 amino acids.

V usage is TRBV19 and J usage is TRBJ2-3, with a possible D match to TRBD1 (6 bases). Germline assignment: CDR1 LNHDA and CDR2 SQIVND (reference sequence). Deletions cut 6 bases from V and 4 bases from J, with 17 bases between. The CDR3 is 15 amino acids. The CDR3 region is CASSVLGGGADTQYF. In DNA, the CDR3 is TGTGCCAGTAGCGTACTAGGGGGTGGAGCAGATACGCAGTATTTT.

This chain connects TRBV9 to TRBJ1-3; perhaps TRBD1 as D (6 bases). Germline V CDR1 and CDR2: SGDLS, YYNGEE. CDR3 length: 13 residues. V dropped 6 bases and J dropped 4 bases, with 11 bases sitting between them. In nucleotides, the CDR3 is TGTGCCAGCACAGGACAGATAGGAAACACCATATATTTT. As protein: CASTGQIGNTIYF.

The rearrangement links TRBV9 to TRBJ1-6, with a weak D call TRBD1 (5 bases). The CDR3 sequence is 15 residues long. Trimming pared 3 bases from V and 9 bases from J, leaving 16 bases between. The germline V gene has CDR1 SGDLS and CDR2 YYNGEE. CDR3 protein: CASSAAGTGSSPLHF. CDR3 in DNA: TGTGCCAGCAGCGCAGCCGGGACGGGGAGTTCACCCCTCCACTTT. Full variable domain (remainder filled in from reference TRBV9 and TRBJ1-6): DSGVTQTPKHLITATGQRVTLRCSPRSGDLSVYWYQQSLDQGLQFLIQYYNGEERAKGNILERFSAQQFPDLHSELNLSSLELGDSALYFCASSAAGTGSSPLHFGNGTRLTVT.

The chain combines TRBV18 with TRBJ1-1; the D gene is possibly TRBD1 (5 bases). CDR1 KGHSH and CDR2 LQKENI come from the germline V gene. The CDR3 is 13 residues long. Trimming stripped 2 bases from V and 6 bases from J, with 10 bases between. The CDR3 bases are TGTGCCAGCTCACCATGGGGCGGCGCTGAAGCTTTCTTT. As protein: CASSPWGGAEAFF.

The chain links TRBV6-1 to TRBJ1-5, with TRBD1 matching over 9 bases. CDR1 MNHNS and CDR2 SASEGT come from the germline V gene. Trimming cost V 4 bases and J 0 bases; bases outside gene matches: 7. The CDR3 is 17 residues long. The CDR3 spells CASSGTGAFNSNQPQHF. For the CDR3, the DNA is TGTGCCAGCAGTGGGACAGGGGCTTTCAATAGCAATCAGCCCCAGCATTTT.

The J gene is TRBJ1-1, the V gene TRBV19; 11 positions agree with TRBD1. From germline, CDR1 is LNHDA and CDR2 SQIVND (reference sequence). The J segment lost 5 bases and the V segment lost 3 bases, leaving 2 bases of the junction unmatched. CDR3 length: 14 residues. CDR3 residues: CASSMDRGRTEAFF. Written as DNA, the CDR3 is TGTGCCAGTAGTATGGACAGGGGGCGGACTGAAGCTTTCTTT.

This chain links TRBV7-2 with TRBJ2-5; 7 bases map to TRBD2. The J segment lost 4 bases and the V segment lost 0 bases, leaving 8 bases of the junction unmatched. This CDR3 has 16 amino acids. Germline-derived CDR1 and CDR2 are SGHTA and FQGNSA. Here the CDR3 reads CASSLAVGGPGETQYF. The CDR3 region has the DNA TGTGCCAGCAGCTTAGCGGTGGGAGGGCCCGGAGAGACCCAGTACTTC.

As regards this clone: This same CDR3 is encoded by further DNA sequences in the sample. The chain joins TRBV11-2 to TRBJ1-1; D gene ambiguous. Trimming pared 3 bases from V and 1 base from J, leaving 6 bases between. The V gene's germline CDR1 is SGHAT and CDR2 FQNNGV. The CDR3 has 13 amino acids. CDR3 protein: CASSFSRNTEAFF. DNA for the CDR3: TGTGCCAGCAGCTTTTCCCGGAACACTGAAGCTTTCTTT.

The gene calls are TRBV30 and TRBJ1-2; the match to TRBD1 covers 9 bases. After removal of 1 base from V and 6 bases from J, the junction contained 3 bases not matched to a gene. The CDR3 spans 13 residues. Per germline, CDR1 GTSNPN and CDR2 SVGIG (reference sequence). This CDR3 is CAWSAQGAHGYTF. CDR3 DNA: TGTGCCTGGAGTGCACAGGGGGCTCATGGCTACACCTTC.

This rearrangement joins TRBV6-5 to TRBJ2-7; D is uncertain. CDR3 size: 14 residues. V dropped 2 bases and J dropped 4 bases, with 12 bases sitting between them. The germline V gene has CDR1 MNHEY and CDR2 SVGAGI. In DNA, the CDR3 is TGTGCCAGCAGTTACAGTAGGAGACGGTACGAGCAGTACTTC. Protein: CASSYSRRRYEQYF.

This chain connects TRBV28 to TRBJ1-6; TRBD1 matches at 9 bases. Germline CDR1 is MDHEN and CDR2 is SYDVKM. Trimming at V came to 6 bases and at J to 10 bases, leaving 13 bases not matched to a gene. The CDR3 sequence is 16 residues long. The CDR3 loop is CASRTYRGQGSSPLHF. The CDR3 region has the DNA TGTGCCAGCAGGACCTACCGGGGACAGGGTTCGTCACCCCTCCACTTT.

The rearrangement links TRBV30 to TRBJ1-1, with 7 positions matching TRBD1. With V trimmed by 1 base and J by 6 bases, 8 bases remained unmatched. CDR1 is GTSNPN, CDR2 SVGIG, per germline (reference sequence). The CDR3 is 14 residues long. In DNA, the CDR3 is TGTGCCTGGAGTGCAGGGGGGGGGTTCGCTGAAGCTTTCTTT. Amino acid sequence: CAWSAGGGFAEAFF.

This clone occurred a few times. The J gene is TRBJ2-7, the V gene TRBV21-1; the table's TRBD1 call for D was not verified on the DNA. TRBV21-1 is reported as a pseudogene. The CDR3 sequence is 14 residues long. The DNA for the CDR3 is TGTGCCAGACCCCCGGGACACTCCCGGTACGAGCAGTACTTC. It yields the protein CARPPGHSRYEQYF.

Written as DNA, the CDR3 is TGTGCCAGTAGTATAGAGAAGGGCGTGGCCTACGAGCAGTACTTC. Amino acid sequence: CASSIEKGVAYEQYF. The chain carries TRBV19 and TRBJ2-7; D remains unclear. This CDR3 is built from 15 residues. V was shortened by 0 bases and J by 2 bases, with 11 bases between the two germline ends. In germline, CDR1 is LNHDA, CDR2 SQIVND (reference sequence).

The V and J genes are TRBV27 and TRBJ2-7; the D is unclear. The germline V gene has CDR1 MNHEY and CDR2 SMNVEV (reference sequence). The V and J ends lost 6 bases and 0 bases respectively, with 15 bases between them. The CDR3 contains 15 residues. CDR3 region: CASSSGVPYSYEQYF. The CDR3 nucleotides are TGTGCCAGCAGCTCTGGGGTGCCCTACTCCTACGAGCAGTACTTC.

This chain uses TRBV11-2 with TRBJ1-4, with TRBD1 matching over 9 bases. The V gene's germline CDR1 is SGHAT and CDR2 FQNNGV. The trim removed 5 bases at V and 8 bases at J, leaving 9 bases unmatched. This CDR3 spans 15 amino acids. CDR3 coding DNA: TGTGCCAGCAGCCCCCACAGGGGGCAGGGCGAAAAACTGTTTTTT. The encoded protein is CASSPHRGQGEKLFF.

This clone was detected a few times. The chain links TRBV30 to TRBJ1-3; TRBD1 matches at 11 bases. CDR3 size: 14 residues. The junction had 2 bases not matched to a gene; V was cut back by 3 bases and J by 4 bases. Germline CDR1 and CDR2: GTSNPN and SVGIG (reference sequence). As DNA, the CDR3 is TGTGCCTGGAGCCGGGACAGGGGGGGAAACACCATATATTTT. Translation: CAWSRDRGGNTIYF.

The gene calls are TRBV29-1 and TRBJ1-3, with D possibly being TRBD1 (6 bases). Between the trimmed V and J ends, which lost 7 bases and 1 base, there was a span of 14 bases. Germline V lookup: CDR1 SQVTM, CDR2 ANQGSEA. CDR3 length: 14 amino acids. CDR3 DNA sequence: TGCAGCGCAAAGGGGGGGAGATCTGGAAACACCATATATTTT. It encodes CSAKGGRSGNTIYF.